A selection of T cell receptor beta chains follows, all from one sample in a study of CD8 T cells in ankylosing spondylitis. TCRdb passed the 5' RACE reads through MiXCR, listing each CDR3 protein once. The repertoire holds about 250,000 distinct CDR3 sequences, 7% to 10% seen once, with 4.8% in the top ten. What was sequenced was blood, either unsorted or a sorted T cell fraction (not recorded which). These receptors all stem from a female donor with ankylosing spondylitis or in good health (not recorded which). CDR3s include the opening cysteine and the closing phenylalanine or tryptophan. D genes are given only for firm matches. Only some rows state a clone size, as once, few, many or a class for expanded clones.

J gene,V gene,clone size,D gene,CDR3 DNA,CDR3 protein
TRBJ2-7,TRBV4-3,many,NA,TGCGCCAGCAGCCAAGATCGGGCTAGCCGGGAGCAGTACTTC,CASSQDRASREQYF
TRBJ2-1,TRBV6-1,many,TRBD2,TGTGCCAGCAGCGCCTCGGGGCTAGCGGGAGCCTCGAACGATTTC,CASSASGLAGASNDF
TRBJ2-1,TRBV5-6,many,NA,TGTGCCAGCAGCCCTCGGTCCGGGAGCTCCTACAATGAGCAGTTCTTC,CASSPRSGSSYNEQFF
TRBJ2-5,TRBV12-3/TRBV12-4,NA,TRBD1,TGTGCCAGCAGCAGGGACAGGGGGCAGGAGACCCAGTACTTC,CASSRDRGQETQYF
TRBJ1-1,TRBV29-1,many,TRBD1,TGCAGCGTTAACAGGGGCGGCACTGAAGCTTTCTTT,CSVNRGGTEAFF
TRBJ2-1,TRBV20-1,many,NA,TGCAGTGCTAAAGGACAGTTAGGCTCCTACAATGAGCAGTTCTTC,CSAKGQLGSYNEQFF
TRBJ2-5,TRBV20-1,few,NA,TGCAGTGCTAGTGTAGCGGCCCAAGAGACCCAGTACTTC,CSASVAAQETQYF
TRBJ2-5,TRBV12-3/TRBV12-4,many,TRBD2,TGTGCCAGCACCGGGGGGTGGCGGGAGACCCAGTACTTC,CASTGGWRETQYF
TRBJ2-7,TRBV5-1,many,NA,TGCGCCAGCAGCCTACCCCGCTCCGGACAGTTTCTCTACGAGCAGTACTTC,CASSLPRSGQFLYEQYF
TRBJ1-1,TRBV20-1,many,NA,TGCAGTGCCGGACGGATCACTGAAGCTTTCTTT,CSAGRITEAFF
TRBJ1-1,TRBV28,few,NA,TGTGCCAGCAGTCTCCGCTACAGAAGGAACACTGAAGCTTTCTTT,CASSLRYRRNTEAFF
TRBJ2-7,TRBV4-3,many,TRBD2,TGCGCCAGCAGCCTTAACAGAGGGGCAGCGGGAGGGGAGCAGTACTTC,CASSLNRGAAGGEQYF
TRBJ2-3,TRBV6-6,many,TRBD2,TGTGCCAGCAGTTTCGAGACTAGCGGGTTTGTCTTCACAGATACGCAGTATTTT,CASSFETSGFVFTDTQYF
TRBJ2-7,TRBV19,many,NA,TGTGCCAGTAGTATACAGGGGAATCCCTACGAGCAGTACTTC,CASSIQGNPYEQYF
TRBJ2-3,TRBV20-1,many,NA,TGCAGTGCCTCTTTGCCGGGCAGCCCCGGGGATACGCAGTATTTT,CSASLPGSPGDTQYF
TRBJ2-1,TRBV24-1,many,NA,TGTGCCACCAGTGATTGGGGAGATGATGGGTTCTTC,CATSDWGDDGFF
TRBJ2-6,TRBV5-4,NA,TRBD2,TGTGCCAGCAGCTCCCCTAGCGGGAAAGGGGCTGGGGCCAACGTCCTGACTTTC,CASSSPSGKGAGANVLTF
TRBJ2-1,TRBV9,few,NA,TGTGTCAGCAGCCTTGGGGGCAATGAGCAGTTCTTC,CVSSLGGNEQFF
TRBJ2-1,TRBV7-3,many,TRBD2,TGTGCCAGCAGCTTAATGGGGCTAGCGGGAGGCAATGAGCAGTTCTTC,CASSLMGLAGGNEQFF